This T cell receptor beta chain was identified in a study of graft-versus-host responses after intestinal transplantation. Trimming pared 4 bases from V and 7 bases from J, leaving 13 bases between. CDR3 size: 14 residues. Germline loops: CDR1 KGHSH, CDR2 LQKENI. Plates contained around 200,000 CFSE-labeled responder cells and around 200,000 irradiated, violet-dye-labeled stimulator cells. Generated by immunoSEQ multiplex PCR, the TCRdb table keeps only in-frame clones and is missing some. The profile shows roughly 15,000 clones, around 38% of them singletons. This TCR was sampled from a human patient who received an intestinal transplant. The sample here was alloreactive CD4+ T cells from a mixed lymphocyte reaction culture, taken before intestinal transplant. Subset given: CFSE-low proliferating T cells sorted from approximately six-day pre-transplant mixed lymphocyte reaction (GvH or HvG direction). This chain connects TRBV18 to TRBJ1-4; D possibly corresponds to TRBD1 (6 bases). CDR3 protein: CASSLTGSSEKLFF. CDR3 coding DNA: TGTGCCAGCTCACTGACAGGCTCTAGTGAAAAACTGTTTTTT.